The clone carrying this TCR beta chain was detected ten times or more. Its antigen is currently unknown. The CDR3 is 15 residues long. V lost 0 bases to trimming and J lost 8 bases, with 13 bases between them. Germline V gene sequence: CDR1 KGHSH, CDR2 LQKENI. These data come from a study of T cells in Graves' hyperthyroidism and ophthalmopathy. The TCR beta CDR3 regions underwent amplification using RNA transcripts as the source. The TCR CDR3 was amplified in a first-round RT-PCR using the HTBI primer set. MiXCR, run by TCRdb on the multiplex PCR reads, gives a single entry per CDR3 protein. The sample carries 100,000 to 140,000 distinct CDR3 sequences, 15% to 20% recorded once. Study findings and constraints: Through a model of 13 V-J features, ophthalmopathy was separated from stable hyperthyroidism.

Patients counted as stable if ophthalmopathy did not develop within 18 months. This TCR was sampled from a woman aged 50 to 60 with Graves' hyperthyroidism. Input material: blood. This chain uses TRBV18 with TRBJ1-4; maybe TRBD1 (6 bases). CDR3 coding DNA: TGTGCCAGCTCACCACCAACAGGGTTGGGAGAAAAACTGTTTTTT. The encoded protein is CASSPPTGLGEKLFF.